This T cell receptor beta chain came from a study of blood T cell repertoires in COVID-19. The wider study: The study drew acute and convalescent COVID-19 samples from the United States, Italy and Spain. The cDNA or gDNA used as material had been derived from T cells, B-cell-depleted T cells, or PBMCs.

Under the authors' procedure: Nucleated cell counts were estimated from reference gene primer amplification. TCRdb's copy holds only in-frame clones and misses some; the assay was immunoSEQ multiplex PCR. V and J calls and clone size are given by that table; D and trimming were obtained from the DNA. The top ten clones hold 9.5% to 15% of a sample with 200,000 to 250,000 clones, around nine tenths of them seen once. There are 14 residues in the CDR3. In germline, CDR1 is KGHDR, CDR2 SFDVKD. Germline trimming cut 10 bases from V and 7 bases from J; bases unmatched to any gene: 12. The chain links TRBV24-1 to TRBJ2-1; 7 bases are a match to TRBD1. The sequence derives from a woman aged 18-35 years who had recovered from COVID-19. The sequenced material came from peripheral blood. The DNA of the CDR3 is TGTGCCACTTCTCCGACAGGGAACGGGAATGAGCAGTTCTTC. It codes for CATSPTGNGNEQFF.